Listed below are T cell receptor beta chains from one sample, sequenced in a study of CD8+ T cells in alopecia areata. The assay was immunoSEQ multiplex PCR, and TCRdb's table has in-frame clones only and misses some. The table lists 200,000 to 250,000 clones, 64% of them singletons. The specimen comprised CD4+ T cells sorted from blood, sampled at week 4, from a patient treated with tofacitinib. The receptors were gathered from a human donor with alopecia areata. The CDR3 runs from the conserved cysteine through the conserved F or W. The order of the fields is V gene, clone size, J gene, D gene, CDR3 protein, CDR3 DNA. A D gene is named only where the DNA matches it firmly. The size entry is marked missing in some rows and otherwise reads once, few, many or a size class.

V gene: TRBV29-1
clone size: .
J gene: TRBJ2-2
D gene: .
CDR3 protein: CSVHSTGELFF
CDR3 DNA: TGCAGCGTCCACAGCACCGGGGAGCTGTTTTTT

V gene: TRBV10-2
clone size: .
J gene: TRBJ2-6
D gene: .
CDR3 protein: CASSDLADYSGANVLTF
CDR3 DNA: TGCGCCAGCAGTGACCTAGCAGACTACTCTGGGGCCAACGTCCTGACTTTC

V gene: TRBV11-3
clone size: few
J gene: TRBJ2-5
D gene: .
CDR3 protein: CASSPTGVETQYF
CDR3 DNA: TGTGCCAGCAGCCCAACCGGTGTAGAGACCCAGTACTTC

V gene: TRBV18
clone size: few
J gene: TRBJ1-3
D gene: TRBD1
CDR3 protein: CASSLGQGAGNTIYF
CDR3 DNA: TGTGCCAGCTCACTCGGACAGGGGGCTGGAAACACCATATATTTT

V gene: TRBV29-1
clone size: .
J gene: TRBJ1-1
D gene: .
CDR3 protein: CLLTEARSTEAFF
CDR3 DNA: TGCCTTCTAACGGAGGCTCGGAGCACTGAAGCTTTCTTT

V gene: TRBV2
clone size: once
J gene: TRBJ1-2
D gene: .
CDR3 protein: CASSVSSRTVKTF
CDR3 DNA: TGTGCCAGCAGTGTCTCCTCTAGGACAGTCAAAACCTTC

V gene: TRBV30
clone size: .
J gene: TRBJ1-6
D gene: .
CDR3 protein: CAWSVGGGNSPLHF
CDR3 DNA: TGTGCCTGGAGTGTCGGGGGAGGGAATTCACCCCTCCACTTT

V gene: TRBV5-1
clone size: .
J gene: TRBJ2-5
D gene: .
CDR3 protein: CASSLGTAQETQYF
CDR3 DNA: TGCGCCAGCAGCTTGGGGACAGCCCAAGAGACCCAGTACTTC

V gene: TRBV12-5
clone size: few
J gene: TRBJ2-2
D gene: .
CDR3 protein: CASGLVLGKGTGELFF
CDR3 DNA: TGTGCTAGTGGTTTGGTACTGGGAAAGGGCACCGGGGAGCTGTTTTTT

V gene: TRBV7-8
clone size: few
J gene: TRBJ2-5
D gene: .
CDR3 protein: CASSTGAIPETQYF
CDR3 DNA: TGTGCCAGCAGTACTGGGGCCATACCAGAGACCCAGTACTTC

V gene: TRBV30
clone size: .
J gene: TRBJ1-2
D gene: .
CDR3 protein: CAWSARGYGYTF
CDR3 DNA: TGTGCCTGGAGCGCCCGGGGATATGGCTACACCTTC

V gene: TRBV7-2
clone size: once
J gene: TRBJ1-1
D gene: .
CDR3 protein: CASSLVSVMNTEAFF
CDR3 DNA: TGTGCCAGCAGCTTAGTGTCAGTCATGAACACTGAAGCTTTCTTT

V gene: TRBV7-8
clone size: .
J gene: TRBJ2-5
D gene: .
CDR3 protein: CASSLGGVETQYF
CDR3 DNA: TGTGCCAGCAGCTTAGGAGGCGTGGAGACCCAGTACTTC

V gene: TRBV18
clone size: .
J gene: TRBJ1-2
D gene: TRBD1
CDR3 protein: CASSPQGADYGYTF
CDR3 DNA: TGTGCCAGCTCACCACAGGGGGCAGATTATGGCTACACCTTC

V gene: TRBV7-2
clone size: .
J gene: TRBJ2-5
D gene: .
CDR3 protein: CASSRTEDGRETQYF
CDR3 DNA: TGTGCCAGCAGCCGAACAGAGGACGGAAGAGAGACCCAGTACTTC

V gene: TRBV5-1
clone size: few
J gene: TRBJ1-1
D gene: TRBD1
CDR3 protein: CASSLQGQLNTEAFF
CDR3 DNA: TGCGCCAGCAGCTTACAGGGACAGCTGAACACTGAAGCTTTCTTT

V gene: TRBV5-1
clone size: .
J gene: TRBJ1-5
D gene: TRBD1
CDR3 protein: CASSLGQGGHQPQHF
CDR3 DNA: TGCGCCAGCAGCTTGGGGCAGGGGGGCCATCAGCCCCAGCATTTT

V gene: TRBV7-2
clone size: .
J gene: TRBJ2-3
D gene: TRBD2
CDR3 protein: CASSSTIARGVRSDTQYF
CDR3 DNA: TGTGCCAGCAGCTCTACTATAGCGCGGGGGGTTAGATCAGATACGCAGTATTTT

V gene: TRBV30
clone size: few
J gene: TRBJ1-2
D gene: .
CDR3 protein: CAWSGGYGYTF
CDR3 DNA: TGTGCCTGGAGCGGGGGCTATGGCTACACCTTC

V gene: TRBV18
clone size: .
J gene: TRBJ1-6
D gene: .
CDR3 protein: CASSPGSGEGSPLHF
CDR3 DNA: TGTGCCAGCTCACCAGGGTCGGGGGAAGGATCACCCCTCCACTTT

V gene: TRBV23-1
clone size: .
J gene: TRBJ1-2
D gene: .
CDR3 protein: CASVPGGPHEGGYTF
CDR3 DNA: TGCGCCAGCGTCCCCGGGGGGCCCCATGAAGGTGGCTACACCTTC

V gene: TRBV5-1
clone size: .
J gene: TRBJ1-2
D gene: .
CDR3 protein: CASSLVVDPNYGYTF
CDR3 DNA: TGCGCCAGCAGCTTGGTTGTAGATCCTAACTATGGCTACACCTTC

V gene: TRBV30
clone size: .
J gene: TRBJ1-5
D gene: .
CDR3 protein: CAWSVGQGQPQHF
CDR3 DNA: TGTGCCTGGAGTGTGGGCCAGGGTCAGCCCCAGCATTTT

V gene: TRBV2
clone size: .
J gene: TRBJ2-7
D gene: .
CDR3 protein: CASSDDSYEQYF
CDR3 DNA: TGTGCCAGCAGTGACGACAGCTACGAGCAGTACTTC

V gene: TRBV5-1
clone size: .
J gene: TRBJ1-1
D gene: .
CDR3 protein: CASSLEGPLANTEAFF
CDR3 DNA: TGCGCCAGCAGCTTGGAGGGGCCCTTGGCGAACACTGAAGCTTTCTTT

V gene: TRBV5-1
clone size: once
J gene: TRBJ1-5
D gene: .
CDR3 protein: CASSLGSRDAGQPQHF
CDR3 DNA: TGCGCCAGCAGCTTGGGATCGAGGGACGCCGGGCAGCCCCAGCATTTT

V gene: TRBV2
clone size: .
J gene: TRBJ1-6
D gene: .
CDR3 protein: CASRGHVLPYNSPLHF
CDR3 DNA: TGTGCCAGCAGAGGACATGTTCTACCCTATAATTCACCCCTCCACTTT

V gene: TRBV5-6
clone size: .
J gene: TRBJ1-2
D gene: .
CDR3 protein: CASSFIFSYTF
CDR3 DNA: TGTGCCAGCAGCTTCATCTTTAGCTACACCTTC

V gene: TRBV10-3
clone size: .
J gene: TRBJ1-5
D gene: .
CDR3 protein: CAIGQLSNQPQHF
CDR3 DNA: TGTGCCATAGGACAGCTAAGCAATCAGCCCCAGCATTTT

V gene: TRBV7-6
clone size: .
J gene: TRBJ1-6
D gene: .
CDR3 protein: CASSPRTDSPLHF
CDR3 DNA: TGTGCCAGCAGCCCACGGACGGACTCACCCCTCCACTTT

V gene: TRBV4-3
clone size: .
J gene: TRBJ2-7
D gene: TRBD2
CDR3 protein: CASRKGLAGDYEQYF
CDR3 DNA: TGCGCCAGCAGGAAGGGACTAGCGGGGGACTACGAGCAGTACTTC

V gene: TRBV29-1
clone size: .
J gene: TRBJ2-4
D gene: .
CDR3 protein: CSVDPLGGNIQYF
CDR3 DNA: TGCAGCGTTGACCCTCTCGGGGGAAACATTCAGTACTTC

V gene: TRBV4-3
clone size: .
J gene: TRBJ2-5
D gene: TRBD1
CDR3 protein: CASSQDQGARETQYF
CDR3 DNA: TGCGCCAGCAGCCAAGATCAGGGGGCCAGGGAGACCCAGTACTTC

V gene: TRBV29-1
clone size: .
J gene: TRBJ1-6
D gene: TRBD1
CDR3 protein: CSVQDRSSPLHF
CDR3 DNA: TGCAGCGTTCAGGACAGGAGCTCACCCCTCCACTTT

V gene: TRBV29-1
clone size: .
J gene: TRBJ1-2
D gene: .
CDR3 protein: CSVEAGLGYGYTF
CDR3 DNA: TGCAGCGTTGAGGCAGGGTTGGGCTATGGCTACACCTTC

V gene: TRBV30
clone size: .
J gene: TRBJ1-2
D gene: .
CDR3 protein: CAWSVTGHGYTF
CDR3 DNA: TGTGCCTGGAGTGTAACGGGTCATGGCTACACCTTC

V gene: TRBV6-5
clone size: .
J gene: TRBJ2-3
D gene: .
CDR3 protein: CASSYSGGNTDTQYF
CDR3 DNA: TGTGCCAGCAGTTACTCTGGGGGAAACACAGATACGCAGTATTTT

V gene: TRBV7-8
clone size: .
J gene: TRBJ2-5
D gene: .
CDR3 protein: CASSLAGAGATKTQYF
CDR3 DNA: TGTGCCAGCAGCTTAGCAGGTGCAGGGGCCACGAAGACCCAGTACTTC

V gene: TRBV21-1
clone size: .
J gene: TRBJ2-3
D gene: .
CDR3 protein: CASGPSGGAPDTQYF
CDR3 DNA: TGTGCCAGCGGACCTAGCGGGGGGGCCCCAGATACGCAGTATTTT

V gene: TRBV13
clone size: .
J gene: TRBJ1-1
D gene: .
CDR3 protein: CASSRRQNEAFF
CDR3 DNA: TGTGCCAGCAGTCGAAGACAGAATGAAGCTTTCTTT

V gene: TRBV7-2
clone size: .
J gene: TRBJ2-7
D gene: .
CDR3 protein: CASSLVASLNF
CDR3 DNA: TGTGCCAGCAGCTTAGTTGCTAGTCTGAACTTC

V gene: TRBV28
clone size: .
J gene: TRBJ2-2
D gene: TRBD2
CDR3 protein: CASSLSLAGEGELFF
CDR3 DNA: TGTGCCAGCAGTTTATCTCTAGCGGGGGAAGGGGAGCTGTTTTTT

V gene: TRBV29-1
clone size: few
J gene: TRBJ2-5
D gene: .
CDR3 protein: CSVEDPWGRETQYF
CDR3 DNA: TGCAGCGTTGAAGATCCGTGGGGGCGGGAGACCCAGTACTTC

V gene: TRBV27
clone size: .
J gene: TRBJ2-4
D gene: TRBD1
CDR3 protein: CASSLQGPRGSNIQYF
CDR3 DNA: TGTGCCAGCAGTTTACAGGGCCCCAGGGGGTCGAACATTCAGTACTTC

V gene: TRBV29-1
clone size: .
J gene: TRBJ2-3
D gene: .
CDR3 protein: CSVYQTSISQYF
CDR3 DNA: TGCAGCGTTTACCAGACTAGTATATCGCAGTATTTT

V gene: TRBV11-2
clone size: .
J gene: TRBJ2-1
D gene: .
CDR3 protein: CASSLSSYEQFF
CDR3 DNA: TGTGCCAGCAGCCTCAGCAGCTATGAGCAGTTCTTC

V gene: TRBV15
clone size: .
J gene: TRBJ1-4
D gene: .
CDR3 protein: CATSRDRGTEKLFF
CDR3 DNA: TGTGCCACCAGCAGAGATAGGGGAACGGAAAAACTGTTTTTT

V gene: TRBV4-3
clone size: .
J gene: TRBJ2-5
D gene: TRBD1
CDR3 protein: CASSQDTGQGARGTQYF
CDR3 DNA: TGCGCCAGCAGCCAAGATACGGGGCAGGGGGCGCGAGGGACCCAGTACTTC

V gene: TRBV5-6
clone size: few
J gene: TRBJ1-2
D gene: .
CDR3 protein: CASSPGNYGYTF
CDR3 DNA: TGTGCCAGCAGCCCTGGAAACTATGGCTACACCTTC